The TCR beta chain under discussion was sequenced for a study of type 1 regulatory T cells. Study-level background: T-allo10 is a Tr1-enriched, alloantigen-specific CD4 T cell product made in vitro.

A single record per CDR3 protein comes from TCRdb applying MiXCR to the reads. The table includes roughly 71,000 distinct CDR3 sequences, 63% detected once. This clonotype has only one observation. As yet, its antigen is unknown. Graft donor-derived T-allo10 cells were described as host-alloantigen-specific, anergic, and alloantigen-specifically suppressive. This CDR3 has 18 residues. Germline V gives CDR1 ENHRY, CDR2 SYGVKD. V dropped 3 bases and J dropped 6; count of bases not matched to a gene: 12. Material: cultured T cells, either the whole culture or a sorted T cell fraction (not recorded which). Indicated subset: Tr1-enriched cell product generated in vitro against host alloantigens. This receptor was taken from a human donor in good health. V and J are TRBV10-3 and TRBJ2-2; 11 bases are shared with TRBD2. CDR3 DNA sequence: TGTGCCATCAGTGAACTTGGTACTAGCGGGAGTCGCGCCGGGGAGCTGTTTTTT. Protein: CAISELGTSGSRAGELFF.